Below are 22 T cell receptor beta chains sequenced from a single sample in a study of OX40 agonist ivuxolimab in advanced cancers. Sequencing was performed with immunoSEQ multiplex PCR; in TCRdb, only in-frame clones are kept and a portion is missing. The table has 100,000 to 140,000 clones, approximately 90% seen once. The sample consisted of CD4+ or CD8+ T cells sorted from blood, taken in a trial of the OX40 agonist ivuxolimab. The receptors shown here come from an adult with an advanced solid tumor such as melanoma, head and neck, liver or kidney cancer.

The V and J genes are TRBV2 and TRBJ1-1; D remains unclear. The ends were cut back, 8 bases at V and 10 bases at J, with 20 bases in the middle. The CDR3 extends over 13 amino acids. Germline CDR1 SNHLY, CDR2 FYNNEI. The CDR3 spells CASHWTEKVVAFF. CDR3 sequence (DNA): TGTGCCAGCCACTGGACCGAAAAGGTGGTAGCTTTCTTT.

V usage is TRBV28 and J usage is TRBJ2-1; 7 nucleotides match TRBD2. This CDR3 spans 16 amino acids. Germline assignment: CDR1 MDHEN and CDR2 SYDVKM. V was pared by 6 bases and J by 1 base, with 9 bases of the junction left unmatched. The DNA of the CDR3 is TGTGCCAGCAGCCTACCTGGTAGCGGGTCCTACAATGAGCAGTTCTTC. Its protein is CASSLPGSGSYNEQFF.

The chain links TRBV7-8 to TRBJ2-6; D uncertain. CDR3 length: 15 amino acids. Germline lookup yields CDR1 SGHVS and CDR2 FQNEAQ. V was trimmed by 0 bases and J by 12 bases, leaving 15 bases between them. CDR3 sequence (DNA): TGTGCCAGCAGCTTAGCGCTCTCCGGTTTAGGCGTCCTGACTTTC. It encodes CASSLALSGLGVLTF.

The chain uses TRBV29-1 and TRBJ1-2; D is uncertain. Germline V gene data show CDR1 as SQVTM and CDR2 as ANQGSEA. This CDR3 is built from 12 residues. Trimming shortened V by 4 bases and J by 4 bases, and 10 bases separated the two germline ends. CDR3 in amino acids: CSVGVGVYGYTF. In nucleotides, the CDR3 is TGCAGCGTTGGGGTGGGCGTCTATGGCTACACCTTC.

This chain connects TRBV27 to TRBJ2-3; D remains unclear. Germline V gives CDR1 MNHEY, CDR2 SMNVEV (reference sequence). V was clipped by 5 bases and J by 4 bases, with 10 bases between them. The CDR3 is made up of 13 amino acids. The CDR3 region has the DNA TGTGCCAGCAGTCCCCGAAGGCCAGATACGCAGTATTTT. As protein: CASSPRRPDTQYF.

This clone occurred once. The chain is built from TRBV18 and TRBJ2-4; 8 bases agree with TRBD1. The CDR3 is made up of 17 amino acids. Germline V CDR1 and CDR2: KGHSH, LQKENI. J gave up 7 bases and V 5 bases, and 16 bases lay outside the gene matches. The CDR3 protein is CASSTYRTGYEENIQYF. The CDR3 region has the DNA TGTGCCAGCTCAACGTACAGGACAGGGTACGAGGAGAACATTCAGTACTTC.

This clone was picked up one time. The chain has TRBV7-9 and TRBJ1-1; D may be TRBD1 (5 bases). Germline CDR1 and CDR2: SEHNR and FQNEAQ (reference sequence). The CDR3 covers 15 residues. The germline V and J ends were trimmed by 5 bases and 6 bases, with 19 bases remaining between them. The CDR3 nucleotides read TGTGCCAGCAGCGAAAGGGGTGGTATGGCTTCTGAAGCTTTCTTT. The encoded protein is CASSERGGMASEAFF.

The rearrangement uses TRBV19 and TRBJ1-1, with D unresolved. With 5 bases removed from V and 5 bases from J, the gap between germline ends came to 21 bases. CDR1 is LNHDA, CDR2 SQIVND, per germline (reference sequence). CDR3 length equals 16 residues. The CDR3 DNA reads as TGTGCCAGTAGTCTCAGAGGAGGGAATGGGTTGACTGAAGCTTTCTTT. Amino acid sequence: CASSLRGGNGLTEAFF.

The CDR3 is CASRSRGTGIHTEAFF. The CDR3 nucleotides are TGTGCCAGCAGATCGAGGGGGACAGGGATCCACACTGAAGCTTTCTTT. The rearrangement links TRBV28 to TRBJ1-1; 9 bases are shared with TRBD1. The J segment lost 3 bases and the V segment lost 6 bases, leaving 11 bases of the junction unmatched. This CDR3 region has 16 residues. CDR1 and CDR2 (germline): MDHEN, SYDVKM.

The chain links TRBV18 to TRBJ2-3, with D unclear. From germline, CDR1 is KGHSH and CDR2 LQKENI. V dropped 3 bases and J dropped 0 bases, with 19 bases sitting between them. The CDR3 length is 18 residues. The CDR3 here is CASSPKFTRPSSTDTQYF. In nucleotides, the CDR3 is TGTGCCAGCTCACCCAAGTTTACACGACCCTCTAGCACAGATACGCAGTATTTT.

The chain carries TRBV30 and TRBJ1-2; 7 positions agree with TRBD1. Germline V lookup: CDR1 GTSNPN, CDR2 SVGIG (reference sequence). The CDR3 consists of 13 residues. Trimming at V came to 5 bases and at J to 3 bases, leaving 6 bases not matched to a gene. The DNA of the CDR3 is TGTGCCTGGGCCCAGGGGGGGGACTATGGCTACACCTTC. Its protein is CAWAQGGDYGYTF.

The chain links TRBV11-2 to TRBJ2-5, with D possibly being TRBD2 (5 bases). There are 13 residues in the CDR3. V was cut by 5 bases and J by 3 bases, with 10 bases left in between. Per the germline V gene, CDR1 is SGHAT and CDR2 is FQNNGV. The CDR3 reads CASSPAREETQYF. CDR3 in DNA: TGTGCCAGCAGCCCAGCGCGGGAAGAGACCCAGTACTTC. Combining the CDR3 with reference TRBV11-2 and TRBJ2-5 gives the whole variable domain EAGVAQSPRYKIIEKRQSVAFWCNPISGHATLYWYQQILGQGPKLLIQFQNNGVVDDSQLPKDRFSAERLKGVDSTLKIQPAKLEDSAVYLCASSPAREETQYFGPGTRLLVL.

The chain carries TRBV21-1 and TRBJ2-2; the table's D call of TRBD2 was not tested on the DNA. TRBV21-1 is recorded as a pseudogene. The CDR3 totals 17 residues. The CDR3 coding sequence is TGTGCCAGCAGCAAAGAGGCGAGGGCCGGTAACACCGGGGAGCTGTTTTTT. Translated, it gives CASSKEARAGNTGELFF.

The genes are TRBV15 and TRBJ2-5; 9 bases fit TRBD1. The junction had 14 bases not matched to a gene; V was cut back by 5 bases and J by 7 bases. Per the germline V gene, CDR1 is LNHNV and CDR2 is YYDKDF (reference sequence). This CDR3 has 16 residues. This CDR3 is CATSGGTGTGRGTQYF. The CDR3 region has the DNA TGTGCCACCAGCGGAGGCACCGGGACAGGGAGAGGGACCCAGTACTTC.

This chain joins TRBV4-1 and TRBJ2-3; D remains ambiguous. From germline, CDR1 is MGHRA and CDR2 YSYEKL. This CDR3 is 17 amino acids long. V was cut by 3 bases and J by 6 bases, with 22 bases left in between. The CDR3 DNA reads TGCGCCAGCAGCCAGAGCTATGATACCACGATTGGGGATACGCAGTATTTT. Its protein product is CASSQSYDTTIGDTQYF.

This chain joins TRBV18 and TRBJ2-3, with a possible D match to TRBD2 (6 bases). Germline V lookup: CDR1 KGHSH, CDR2 LQKENI. Trimming removed 4 bases at V and 6 bases at J, with 14 bases between. The length of the CDR3 is 14 residues. For the CDR3, the DNA is TGTGCCAGCTCACTACGGGACTCCGGGGATACGCAGTATTTT. The encoded protein is CASSLRDSGDTQYF.

The chain links TRBV5-8 to TRBJ1-5; D perhaps matches TRBD1 (5 bases). The V gene's germline CDR1 is SGHTS and CDR2 YDEGEE. CDR3 length: 13 residues. V lost 4 bases to trimming and J lost 8 bases, with 13 bases between them. The CDR3 coding sequence is TGTGCCAGCAGCGGAGCAGGGAGAGAGCCCCAGCATTTT. Translation gives CASSGAGREPQHF. The entire variable domain, with the rest obtained from reference TRBV5-8 and TRBJ1-5, is as follows: EAGVTQSPTHLIKTRGQQATLRCSPISGHTSVYWYQQALGLGLQFLLWYDEGEERNRGNFPPRFSGRQFPNYSSELNVNALELEDSALYLCASSGAGREPQHFGDGTRLSIL.

The J gene is TRBJ2-3, the V gene TRBV5-1, with D maybe TRBD1 (5 bases). V was trimmed by 4 bases and J by 1 base, leaving 10 bases between them. This CDR3 spans 14 amino acids. CDR1 is SGHRS, CDR2 YFSETQ, per germline. CDR3 amino acids: CASSTTVGTDTQYF. The CDR3 DNA follows: TGCGCCAGCAGCACGACAGTCGGCACAGATACGCAGTATTTT.

The chain links TRBV6-5 to TRBJ2-7; D is possibly TRBD2 (7 bases). The CDR3 has 13 residues. The germline CDR1 and CDR2 sequences are MNHEY and SVGAGI. Trimming pared 2 bases from V and 4 bases from J, leaving 9 bases between. This CDR3 is CASSYEGGYEQYF. The CDR3, as DNA: TGTGCCAGCAGTTACGAGGGGGGGTACGAGCAGTACTTC.

The chain couples TRBV5-1 to TRBJ2-7; TRBD1 matches 7 bases. CDR3 length: 13 amino acids. V dropped 4 bases and J dropped 2; count of bases not matched to a gene: 3. CDR1 and CDR2 (germline): SGHRS, YFSETQ. The CDR3 coding sequence is TGCGCCAGCAGCCCGGGACAGACCTACGAGCAGTACTTC. This codes for CASSPGQTYEQYF.

This clone was seen more than once but under ten times. This chain connects TRBV25-1 to TRBJ1-5, with D maybe TRBD1 (5 bases). V was cut by 8 bases and J by 7 bases, with 15 bases left in between. The CDR3 extends over 13 amino acids. Looked up from germline, CDR1 is MGHDK and CDR2 is SYGVNS. The CDR3 nucleotides read TGTGCCAGCGGCGGCGGGGCCGGGCAGCCCCAGCATTTT. Translation: CASGGGAGQPQHF.

The table lists this clone with a few counts. This rearrangement joins TRBV5-1 to TRBJ2-5; 14 bases agree with TRBD2. The ends lost 3 bases at V and 2 bases at J; junction bases unmatched: 3. The CDR3 is 16 amino acids. CDR1 and CDR2 (germline): SGHRS, YFSETQ. DNA of the CDR3: TGCGCCAGCAGCTGGGGACTAGCGGGAGTTCAAGAGACCCAGTACTTC. Amino acids: CASSWGLAGVQETQYF.